This paragraph reports one T cell receptor beta chain. Germline CDR1 is SGHVS and CDR2 is FNYEAQ. There are 16 residues in the CDR3. With 1 base clipped from V and 6 bases from J, the junction kept 2 bases outside the gene matches. The sample comes from a study of blood T cell repertoires in COVID-19. Study details: Samples of COVID-19 (acute and convalescent) were obtained from the United States, Italy and Spain. Sample material is recorded as cDNA or gDNA derived from T cells, B-cell-depleted T cells, or PBMCs.

Generated by immunoSEQ multiplex PCR, the TCRdb table keeps only in-frame clones and is missing some. The table has 250,000 to 350,000 clones, roughly 90% seen once. This sequence joins TRBV7-6 and TRBJ1-6, with TRBD1 identical over 11 bases. Input material: peripheral blood. This TCR derives from a woman aged 50 to 65 who had recovered from COVID-19. Here the CDR3 reads CASSLGGQGANSPLHF. The CDR3 bases are TGTGCCAGCAGCTTAGGAGGACAGGGGGCTAATTCACCCCTCCACTTT.